The present T cell receptor (beta chain) was sequenced within a study of T cells in localized non-small cell lung cancer. CDR3 length: 12 amino acids. V dropped 2 bases and J dropped 11 bases, with 13 bases sitting between them. CDR1 SGHRS and CDR2 YFSETQ come from the germline V gene. Libraries were prepared by immunoSEQ multiplex PCR; TCRdb keeps only in-frame clonotypes and omits some of them. The table lists around 83,000 clones, about nine tenths of them singletons. Whole-study results and caveats: Tumor samples were not multi-region, leaving intratumor heterogeneity unexcluded. A median of approximately 60 of the top 100 tumor clones appeared in adjacent lung, which was paired and uninvolved.

In the case of this clone: Its antigen is undetermined.

This TCR was recovered from a man aged 35 to 69 with stage I squamous cell lung carcinoma. The V gene is TRBV5-1, the J gene TRBJ1-1, with D possibly TRBD1 on 5 matching bases. Sequences were derived from peripheral blood, sampled before any cancer treatment. The CDR3 bases are TGCGCCAGCAGCTTTGACAGCCTGCGGGCTTTCTTT. Residues: CASSFDSLRAFF.